Sequencing of this T cell receptor (beta chain) was carried out in a study of blood T cell repertoires in COVID-19. Seattle patients were enrolled while actively infected and followed longitudinally. Method: immunoSEQ multiplex PCR; TCRdb's copy keeps in-frame clones and lacks some. Of approximately 180,000 clones listed, approximately 87% were seen once; the top ten hold 15% to 20%. Germline V gene data show CDR1 as SNHLY and CDR2 as FYNNEI. V trimming: 6 bases; J trimming: 6 bases; junction bases outside the gene matches: 4. This CDR3 has 14 amino acids. The chain links TRBV2 to TRBJ2-7, with 14 bases identical to TRBD2. This clonotype originated in a person aged 65-85 years with COVID-19, enrolled during active disease. Input material: peripheral blood. CDR3 loop: CASRGLAGVFEQYF. Written as DNA, the CDR3 is TGTGCCAGCAGGGGACTAGCGGGAGTATTCGAGCAGTACTTC.